This is a list of T cell receptor beta chains from one sample in a study of T cell repertoires and Cas9 in healthy adults. Only in-frame clones appear in the TCRdb table, and some are missing; sequencing was by immunoSEQ multiplex PCR. The table records about 14,000 clones, roughly nine tenths of them present only once. The specimen was Tregs (CD4+, CD25+, CD127-, CD137-, CD154-) from PBMCs; culture status not recorded. These receptors came from a human donor in good health. The conserved cysteine and the conserved F or W are not part of the CDR3 here.

j_call v_call cdr3_aa
TRBJ1-2 TRBV5-1 ASSLRGIGTDYGYT
TRBJ1-4 TRBV5-6 ASSMTGELF
TRBJ1-2 TRBV20-1 SASRGYGYT
TRBJ2-1 TRBV9 ASSVGVARAWHEQF
TRBJ2-1 TRBV7-9 ASSRLSGTNNEQF
TRBJ2-7 TRBV19 ASTSGGKKQY
TRBJ2-7 TRBV7-2 ASSAQPLTSYEQY
TRBJ2-5 TRBV11-3 ASSWGQGMRETQY
TRBJ2-2 TRBV11-3 ASSLVGNTGELF
TRBJ2-1 TRBV18 ASSPRIREADNEQF